One sample yielded the 26 T cell receptor beta chains listed below, sequenced in a study of tumor and adjacent non-tumor tissue in lung cancer. This sample's RNA came from whole unsorted tissue. Three rounds of nested PCR, following a modified ARM-PCR protocol, produced the TCRbeta library. TCRdb itself ran the multiplex PCR reads through MiXCR, one entry per CDR3 protein. The repertoire holds 220,000 or so distinct CDR3 sequences, roughly 70% seen once, with roughly a quarter in the top ten. The specimen sequenced was lung tumor tissue. The receptors originated from a man aged 60-69 years with non-small cell lung cancer.

The chain employs TRBV11-2 and TRBJ2-1, with D unresolved. The CDR3 consists of 13 residues. Germline lookup yields CDR1 SGHAT and CDR2 FQNNGV. Trimming stripped 9 bases from V and 3 bases from J, with 12 bases between. In nucleotides, the CDR3 is TGTGCCAGATGCTTAGAGCGCTACAATGAGCAGTTCTTC. Its translation: CARCLERYNEQFF.

This chain connects TRBV11-2 to TRBJ1-3; D gene ambiguous. The CDR3 covers 16 residues. Germline CDR1 SGHAT, CDR2 FQNNGV. With 7 bases removed from V and 7 bases from J, the gap between germline ends came to 23 bases. CDR3 sequence: CASNLEGYLFGNTIYF. CDR3 nucleotides: TGTGCCAGCAACCTAGAGGGATACCTCTTTGGGAACACCATATATTTT.

The J gene is TRBJ2-5, the V gene TRBV12-3 or TRBV12-4; 7 nucleotides line up with TRBD2. The CDR3 has 17 amino acids. Trimming took 3 bases from V and 2 from J; bases not matched to a gene: 12. CDR3 in DNA: TGTGCCAGCAGTTTGAGACTGGAGCGGGAAGGGCAAGAGACCCAGTACTTC. Its translation is CASSLRLEREGQETQYF.

This clonotype occurred a few times. The gene calls are TRBV20-1 and TRBJ1-1, with 7 bases that match TRBD1. J lost 1 base, V lost 2 bases, and 4 bases had no gene match. The CDR3 spans 14 residues. Per the germline V gene, CDR1 is DFQATT and CDR2 is SNEGSKA (reference sequence). This chain's CDR3 is CSARNGDRNTEAFF. CDR3 bases: TGCAGTGCTAGAAATGGGGACAGGAACACTGAAGCTTTCTTT.

The chain has TRBV5-4 and TRBJ1-2; no clear D. CDR1 is SGHNT and CDR2 is YYREEE in the germline V gene (reference sequence). The CDR3 is 14 amino acids. V dropped 2 bases and J dropped 2 bases, with 10 bases sitting between them. CDR3: CASSFFSRNYGYTF. The CDR3 DNA follows: TGTGCCAGCAGCTTTTTCTCCAGGAACTATGGCTACACCTTC.

This clonotype was seen just once. At one end the junction does not follow the germline gene, possibly because of a read error. The gene calls are TRBV11-3 and TRBJ2-3, with D tentatively TRBD2 (6 bases). The length of the CDR3 is 14 residues. Germline V gene data show CDR1 as SGHNT and CDR2 as YENEEA. CDR3 residues: CASNPPTRPDMQYF. DNA for the CDR3: TGTGCCAGCAACCCCCCGACTAGGCCCGATATGCAGTATTTT. Together with reference TRBV11-3 and TRBJ2-3, the CDR3 gives the full variable domain: EAGVVQSPRYKIIEKKQPVAFWCNPISGHNTLYWYLQNLGQGPELLIRYENEEAVDDSQLPKDRFSAERLKGVDSTLKIQPAELGDSAVYLCASNPPTRPDMQYFGPGTRLTVL.

Points on this clonotype: The CDR3 does not close with the conserved phenylalanine or tryptophan, likely indicating a read error. V gene TRBV29-1 combines with J gene TRBJ1-1; no definite D call. Germline-derived CDR1 and CDR2 are SQVTM and ANQGSEA. CDR3 length: 13 residues. The CDR3: CSVVGRSNTGAFL. The CDR3 DNA is TGCAGCGTTGTGGGCAGATCGAACACTGGAGCTTTCTTA.

On this clonotype: This may stem from a read error, because a much larger clone lies one nucleotide away. The chain has TRBV20-1 and TRBJ2-5; TRBD2 aligns across 14 bases. Per the germline V gene, CDR1 is DFQATT and CDR2 is SNEGSKA (reference sequence). V lost 6 bases, J lost 5 bases, and 5 bases stayed unmatched. The CDR3 extends over 14 amino acids. The CDR3 sequence: CSAMGLAGVETQYF. DNA for the CDR3: TGCAGTGCCATGGGACTAGCGGGAGTGGAGACCCAGTACTTC.

In regard to this clonotype: An end of the junction does not agree with germline; a read error may underlie this. The genes are TRBV11-2 and TRBJ2-5; D unclear. The V gene's germline CDR1 is SGHAT and CDR2 FQNNGV. This CDR3 comprises 12 residues. The CDR3 here is CASGLGVETLYF. CDR3 sequence (DNA): TGTGCCAGCGGCTTAGGAGTAGAGACCCTGTACTTC.

On this clonotype: It may be a read error: a sequence one base away is much more abundant. The CDR3 does not close with the conserved phenylalanine or tryptophan, likely indicating a read error. The chain employs TRBV20-1 and TRBJ2-2, with unresolved D. The V end lost 6 bases, the J end lost 0 bases, and 11 bases lay between the germline ends. CDR3 length: 14 residues. The germline gives CDR1 DFQATT, CDR2 SNEGSKA (reference sequence). As DNA, the CDR3 is TGCAGTGCCCCCTCACGAGCGAACACCGGGGAGCTGTTTTTA. It is translated as CSAPSRANTGELFL.

To note about this clonotype: The conserved final phenylalanine or tryptophan is absent from the CDR3, which likely points to a read error. This sequence joins TRBV11-2 and TRBJ2-7, with D possibly TRBD1 on 6 matching bases. This CDR3 comprises 13 residues. CDR1 is SGHAT, CDR2 FQNNGV, per germline. V was clipped by 1 base and J by 3 bases, with 7 bases between them. The CDR3 protein is CASSLGTVYEQYS. The CDR3 DNA follows: TGTGCCAGCAGCTTAGGGACAGTCTACGAGCAGTACTCC.

The chain joins TRBV4-3 to TRBJ1-3, with a weak D call TRBD1 (6 bases). The CDR3 consists of 17 residues. V dropped 0 bases and J dropped 4 bases, with 16 bases sitting between them. The V gene's germline CDR1 is LGHNA and CDR2 YSLEER. CDR3 in DNA: TGCGCCAGCAGCCAAGACCCCACAGGGACATCCGGAAACACCATATATTTT. It translates to CASSQDPTGTSGNTIYF.

This clonotype showed up just once. One junction end disagrees with the germline gene, perhaps due to a read error. The chain links TRBV11-2 to TRBJ2-5; maybe TRBD1 (6 bases). Germline CDR1 SGHAT, CDR2 FQNNGV. CDR3 length: 13 residues. The CDR3 loop reads CTSSSTGKETQYF. The CDR3 region has the DNA TGTACCAGCAGTTCTACAGGGAAAGAGACCCAGTACTTC.

This clonotype turned up a few times. This sequence joins TRBV5-6 and TRBJ2-2, with 8 bases identical to TRBD2. Unmatched junction bases numbered 5, after V lost 0 bases and J lost 4 bases. Germline CDR1 reads SGHDT; CDR2 reads YYEEEE. This CDR3 is 16 amino acids long. CDR3 loop: CASSLAGRGLTGELFF. The CDR3 coding sequence is TGTGCCAGCAGCTTGGCCGGGAGGGGACTCACCGGGGAGCTGTTTTTT.

This clonotype showed up just once. A read error may account for a junction end that differs from germline. The rearrangement joins TRBV12-3 or TRBV12-4 to TRBJ2-6, with D perhaps given as TRBD1 or TRBD2 (5 bases each). CDR3 size: 17 residues. DNA for the CDR3: TGTGCCAGCAGATCGGGGCTCCTTATCTCTGGGGTCAACGTCCTGACTTTC. As protein: CASRSGLLISGVNVLTF.

Comments on this clonotype: One end of the junction fails to match germline, which may point to a read error. V is TRBV6-1 and J is TRBJ1-6, with 7 nucleotides matching TRBD1. The germline V gene encodes CDR1 MNHNS and CDR2 SASEGT. The CDR3 has 15 amino acids. The CDR3 reads CASIELLQGNSPLHF. In DNA, the CDR3 is TGTGCCAGCATTGAATTGCTACAGGGGAATTCACCCCTCCACTTT.

The chain uses TRBV28 and TRBJ2-7, with D perhaps matching TRBD1 or TRBD2 (5 bases each). CDR1 is MDHEN, CDR2 SYDVKM, per germline. This CDR3 comprises 16 residues. Trimming cost V 7 bases and J 2 bases, with 21 bases left between them. The CDR3: CASISRQAGAAYEQYF. Written as DNA, the CDR3 is TGTGCCAGCATTTCAAGGCAGGCCGGGGCGGCCTACGAGCAGTACTTC.

The chain couples TRBV7-9 to TRBJ2-7, with a tentative D call TRBD1 (6 bases). V shed 5 bases and J shed 6 bases, with 17 bases lying between them. CDR1 is SEHNR and CDR2 is FQNEAQ in the germline V gene (reference sequence). CDR3 length equals 14 residues. The CDR3 region is CASSQNTGTPEQYF. Written as DNA, the CDR3 is TGTGCCAGCAGCCAGAACACCGGGACACCCGAGCAGTACTTC.

Points on this clonotype: Mismatch with germline at one junction end may stem from a read error. J is TRBJ1-1 and V is TRBV11-2; D uncertain. The CDR3 runs 14 residues. Germline V gene data show CDR1 as SGHAT and CDR2 as FQNNGV. The CDR3 protein is CASSLSVLNTEPFF. CDR3 DNA: TGTGCCAGCAGCTTATCGGTACTAAACACTGAACCTTTCTTT. Full variable domain (missing parts from reference TRBV11-2 and TRBJ1-1): EAGVAQSPRYKIIEKRQSVAFWCNPISGHATLYWYQQILGQGPKLLIQFQNNGVVDDSQLPKDRFSAERLKGVDSTLKIQPAKLEDSAVYLCASSLSVLNTEPFFGQGTRLTVV.

Of note for this clonotype: The junction and the germline gene differ at one end; a read error may be behind it. V gene TRBV5-1 combines with J gene TRBJ1-1; 10 positions match TRBD1. The V gene's germline CDR1 is SGHRS and CDR2 YFSETQ. The CDR3 is made up of 15 amino acids. In DNA form, the CDR3 reads TGCGTCAGCAGCCTCCTGACAGGGGGCGAGATTGAAGCTTTCTTT. Amino acids: CVSSLLTGGEIEAFF.

Many counts were recorded for this clonotype. The chain links TRBV12-3 or TRBV12-4 to TRBJ1-5; 11 nucleotides match TRBD1. This CDR3 has 15 amino acids. V shed 8 bases and J 5 bases; nucleotides not matched to a gene: 8. CDR3 region: CASQTGTGGYQPQHF. The DNA of the CDR3 is TGTGCCAGCCAAACCGGGACAGGGGGGTATCAGCCCCAGCATTTT.

Note on this clonotype: The junction and the germline gene differ at one end; a read error may be behind it. The chain couples TRBV12-3 or TRBV12-4 to TRBJ2-6; 10 nucleotides align to TRBD1. The CDR3 covers 17 residues. The CDR3: CANSQGQGISGANGLTF. CDR3 bases: TGTGCCAACAGTCAGGGACAGGGGATCTCTGGGGCCAACGGCCTGACTTTC.

As regards this clonotype: The junction and the germline gene differ at one end; a read error may be behind it. The rearrangement uses TRBV4-2 and TRBJ2-3; TRBD2 might be the D (7 bases). The CDR3 covers 16 residues. Germline loops: CDR1 LGHNA, CDR2 YNFKEQ. CDR3 nucleotide sequence: TGTGTCAGCAGCCAAGAAGGGGGGGCCGGCACAGATACGCAGTATTTT. It is translated as CVSSQEGGAGTDTQYF.

As to this clonotype: The CDR3 does not end in the conserved phenylalanine or tryptophan, so this is likely a read error. In DNA form, the CDR3 reads TGTGCCAGTAGTTACTCGGCTAGTTACACCGGGGAGCTGTTTTTA. Its protein product is CASSYSASYTGELFL. The rearrangement uses TRBV6-2 or TRBV6-3 and TRBJ2-2, with no clear D. The germline V gene encodes CDR1 MNHEY and CDR2 SVGEGT. This CDR3 is 15 amino acids long.

This clonotype appeared many times. CDR3 residues: CASSRSRALPVAQYF. For the CDR3, the DNA is TGTGCCAGCAGCCGCTCGCGGGCCCTGCCGGTCGCGCAGTATTTT. The rearrangement joins TRBV6-5 to TRBJ2-3; a weak D match, TRBD2 (5 bases). Germline V gene lookup returns CDR1 MNHEY and CDR2 SVGAGI. CDR3 size: 15 residues. Trimming stripped 6 bases from V and 10 bases from J, with 23 bases between.

Comments on this clonotype: An end of the junction differs from the germline gene, which may be a read error. The rearrangement uses TRBV5-4 and TRBJ1-4; TRBD1 agrees at 8 bases. Germline-derived CDR1 and CDR2 are SGHNT and YYREEE (reference sequence). The CDR3 totals 16 residues. The CDR3 bases are TGTGTCAGCAGCATTTATACAGGGGGAGGTGATGAAAAACTGTTTTTT. As protein: CVSSIYTGGGDEKLFF. Full variable domain (remainder filled in from reference TRBV5-4 and TRBJ1-4): ETGVTQSPTHLIKTRGQQVTLRCSSQSGHNTVSWYQQALGQGPQFIFQYYREEENGRGNFPPRFSGLQFPNYSSELNVNALELDDSALYLCVSSIYTGGGDEKLFFGSGTQLSVL.